Following are 21 T cell receptor beta chains from one sample sequenced in a study of blood T cells in healthy people across ages. PCR was performed a second time for roughly 7 to 12 cycles using a sample-barcoded 5' primer and a J-beta primer mix. TCRdb fed the 5' RACE reads into MiXCR, producing one record per CDR3 protein. The sample has about 1.1 million distinct CDR3 sequences, around two fifths seen once. Material: blood. The receptors here all came from a man between 18 and 35 years old in good health.

The rearrangement uses TRBV5-1 and TRBJ2-7; 9 bases are a match to TRBD1. Germline CDR1 SGHRS, CDR2 YFSETQ. This CDR3 region has 16 residues. V lost 8 bases, J lost 3 bases, and 15 bases stayed unmatched. In DNA, the CDR3 is TGCGCCAGTCACAGGGGGCAGGAGGGGTCCGTCTACGAGCAGTACTTC. Protein sequence: CASHRGQEGSVYEQYF. The whole variable domain, filled in from reference TRBV5-1 and TRBJ2-7, reads KAGVTQTPRYLIKTRGQQVTLSCSPISGHRSVSWYQQTPGQGLQFLFEYFSETQRNKGNFPGRFSGRQFSNSRSEMNVSTLELGDSALYLCASHRGQEGSVYEQYFGPGTRLTVT.

This clonotype showed up just a few times. This rearrangement joins TRBV20-1 to TRBJ1-5; D not resolved. V was pared by 0 bases and J by 2 bases, with 11 bases between. The CDR3 consists of 15 residues. Germline CDR1 DFQATT, CDR2 SNEGSKA (reference sequence). The CDR3, as DNA: TGCAGTGCTAGAGATCCGCAAGGTGGCAATCAGCCCCAGCATTTT. Amino acid sequence: CSARDPQGGNQPQHF.

The V and J genes are TRBV20-1 and TRBJ2-1; 7 bases align to TRBD2. Germline V gives CDR1 DFQATT, CDR2 SNEGSKA (reference sequence). The CDR3 has 15 residues. J was trimmed by 6 bases and V by 5 bases; bases with no gene match: 13. The chain's CDR3 is CSAPTGTKIFNEQFF. CDR3 coding DNA: TGCAGTGCTCCGACCGGGACTAAAATCTTCAATGAGCAGTTCTTC.

The chain is built from TRBV3-1 and TRBJ1-1, with a tentative D call TRBD1 (5 bases). CDR3 length: 16 amino acids. V lost 1 base, J lost 6 bases, and 18 bases lay in between. Germline V CDR1 and CDR2: LGHDT, YNNKEL (reference sequence). The CDR3, as DNA: TGTGCCAGCAGCCAAGGTATCGGCAGGGCAAGGGCTGAAGCTTTCTTT. Residues: CASSQGIGRARAEAFF.

The gene calls are TRBV4-3 and TRBJ1-4, with D possibly TRBD1 on 6 matching bases. The CDR3 totals 15 residues. V lost 0 bases to trimming and J lost 7 bases, with 12 bases between them. The germline gives CDR1 LGHNA, CDR2 YSLEER. CDR3 in DNA: TGCGCCAGCAGCCAAGAAGGGGGTTTAAGTGAAAAACTGTTTTTT. Amino acid sequence: CASSQEGGLSEKLFF.

The J gene is TRBJ1-2, the V gene TRBV7-3; tentatively, D is TRBD1 (5 bases). The germline V and J ends were trimmed by 5 bases and 8 bases, with 15 bases remaining between them. There are 13 residues in the CDR3. Germline lookup yields CDR1 SGHTA and CDR2 FQGTGA. CDR3 sequence reads: CASSPVGPQGYTF. In DNA, the CDR3 is TGTGCCAGCAGCCCCGTGGGACCTCAGGGCTACACCTTC.

The table lists this clonotype with a few counts. This may be a read error, as it is one base from a much larger clone. The chain is built from TRBV20-1 and TRBJ2-3; D not resolved. Between the trimmed V and J ends, which lost 4 bases and 4 bases, there was a span of 15 bases. Per germline, CDR1 DFQATT and CDR2 SNEGSKA (reference sequence). CDR3 length equals 14 residues. CDR3 amino acids: CSATVWDTADTQYF. In DNA form, the CDR3 reads TGCAGTGCTACTGTTTGGGATACCGCAGATACGCAGTATTTT.

The CDR3 region is CASSKNRDSSYNEQYF. CDR3 in DNA: TGTGCCAGCAGCAAGAATCGGGACAGCTCCTACAATGAGCAGTACTTC. The chain joins TRBV7-9 to TRBJ2-1, with 7 bases fitting TRBD1. The better agreement between TRBJ2-7 and the DNA end casts doubt on the J call. Germline V gene lookup returns CDR1 SEHNR and CDR2 FQNEAQ (reference sequence). This CDR3 comprises 16 residues.

V usage is TRBV9 and J usage is TRBJ2-1, with D perhaps matching TRBD1 or TRBD2 (5 bases each). V was cut by 3 bases and J by 0 bases, with 13 bases left in between. CDR3 length equals 16 residues. The germline V gene has CDR1 SGDLS and CDR2 YYNGEE. The CDR3 DNA follows: TGTGCCAGCAGCGCCGGGACCGCGATCTCCTACAATGAGCAGTTCTTC. Translation gives CASSAGTAISYNEQFF.

Ten or more counts support this clonotype. This chain links TRBV7-2 with TRBJ1-1; unclear D gene. Germline V gene sequence: CDR1 SGHTA, CDR2 FQGNSA. The CDR3 covers 13 residues. The V end was cut by 5 bases, the J end by 3 bases, with 10 bases between. CDR3 sequence (DNA): TGTGCCAGCAGCGGGCCGGGTGACACTGAAGCTTTCTTT. Translation: CASSGPGDTEAFF.

This clonotype was seen more than once but under ten times. The J gene is TRBJ1-2, the V gene TRBV29-1, with 8 bases matching TRBD1. Trimming removed 7 bases from V and 4 bases from J; junction bases left unmatched: 17. This CDR3 is built from 16 residues. The V gene's germline CDR1 is SQVTM and CDR2 ANQGSEA. The CDR3 loop is CSARVSGGPRSYGYTF. CDR3 nucleotide sequence: TGCAGCGCCCGCGTCTCAGGGGGCCCCCGGAGCTATGGCTACACCTTC.

This rearrangement joins TRBV3-1 to TRBJ2-7; D might be TRBD2 (5 bases). With the DNA end fitting TRBJ2-5 better, the J assignment may be wrong. This CDR3 region has 15 residues. Germline assignment: CDR1 LGHDT and CDR2 YNNKEL (reference sequence). This chain's CDR3 is CASSQKDLDEETQYF. The CDR3 nucleotides read TGTGCCAGCAGCCAAAAGGACTTAGACGAAGAGACCCAGTACTTC.

The chain couples TRBV5-1 to TRBJ1-1; TRBD1 is a possible D gene (5 bases). V gave up 3 bases and J gave up 1 base, with 10 bases separating them. This CDR3 is built from 14 residues. Per germline, CDR1 SGHRS and CDR2 YFSETQ. The CDR3 bases are TGCGCCAGCAGCTCCGGTGGGGGGAACACTGAAGCTTTCTTT. The encoded protein is CASSSGGGNTEAFF.

In its sample, this clonotype was seen a few times. This chain joins TRBV2 and TRBJ1-2; D is uncertain. The CDR3 runs 13 residues. The ends were cut back, 7 bases at V and 8 bases at J, with 17 bases in the middle. In germline, CDR1 is SNHLY, CDR2 FYNNEI. CDR3 DNA: TGTGCCAGCATACGGACGAAGAGTTCGGGCTACACCTTC. Its translation is CASIRTKSSGYTF.

This chain connects TRBV7-9 to TRBJ1-6; D not resolved. This CDR3 spans 16 amino acids. Germline CDR1 SEHNR, CDR2 FQNEAQ (reference sequence). Trimming cost V 1 base and J 9 bases, with 16 bases left between them. The CDR3 DNA follows: TGTGCCAGCAGCTTAGGGATTAGCCGCCCCATTTCACCCCTCCACTTT. It yields the protein CASSLGISRPISPLHF.

The CDR3 nucleotides read TGTGCCAGCAGTCAGACTAGCGGGGGATGGGGTGAGCAGTTCTTC. Translation gives CASSQTSGGWGEQFF. The V call is TRBV6-2 or TRBV6-3, the J call TRBJ2-1; 12 positions match TRBD2. Germline loops: CDR1 MNHEY, CDR2 SVGEGT. There are 15 residues in the CDR3. V lost 5 bases, J lost 9 bases, and 8 bases stayed unmatched.

This clonotype showed up many times. The chain combines TRBV4-2 with TRBJ2-3; TRBD1 might be the D (5 bases). The CDR3 has 16 residues. Germline V gives CDR1 LGHNA, CDR2 YNFKEQ. The germline V and J ends were trimmed by 4 bases and 0 bases, with 14 bases remaining between them. In DNA form, the CDR3 reads TGTGCCAGCAGCCCGAGACAGAGTACTAGCACAGATACGCAGTATTTT. Amino acid sequence: CASSPRQSTSTDTQYF.

V gene TRBV12-3 or TRBV12-4 combines with J gene TRBJ2-5; D is tentatively TRBD1 or TRBD2 (6 bases each). V was clipped by 2 bases and J by 4 bases, with 11 bases between them. The CDR3 is 14 amino acids. CDR3 region: CASSLSGGGETQYF. For the CDR3, the DNA is TGTGCCAGCAGTTTATCCGGGGGCGGAGAGACCCAGTACTTC.

The CDR3 DNA follows: TGTGCCACCAGTCCGGACAGGGATGATGAGCAGTACTTC. Translation: CATSPDRDDEQYF. This sequence joins TRBV24-1 and TRBJ2-5, with 8 bases aligning to TRBD1. Germline V lookup: CDR1 KGHDR, CDR2 SFDVKD. The length of the CDR3 is 13 residues. V trimming: 6 bases; J trimming: 11 bases; junction bases outside the gene matches: 10.

The chain combines TRBV9 with TRBJ2-3, with D possibly being TRBD2 (6 bases). CDR1 and CDR2 from the germline V gene are SGDLS and YYNGEE. The CDR3 totals 14 residues. The V and J ends lost 4 bases and 2 bases respectively, with 11 bases between them. Here the CDR3 DNA reads TGTGCCAGCAGCACCGGACTATACACAGATACGCAGTATTTT. This gives the protein CASSTGLYTDTQYF.

V and J are TRBV6-5 and TRBJ1-5; D ambiguous. Germline V gene sequence: CDR1 MNHEY, CDR2 SVGAGI. CDR3 length: 14 amino acids. V gave up 5 bases and J gave up 4 bases, with 12 bases separating them. The CDR3 DNA sequence: TGTGCCAGCAGTACCGTGAGAATGAATCAGCCCCAGCATTTT. It codes for CASSTVRMNQPQHF.